The 20 T cell receptor beta chains presented below share a single source sample, sequenced in a study of blood T cell repertoires in COVID-19. Generated by immunoSEQ multiplex PCR, the TCRdb table keeps only in-frame clones and is missing some. This sample carries 70,000 or so clones, 75% to 90% of them seen once, and the ten largest clones take approximately 6.3%. The sample comprised peripheral blood. The origin of the receptors is an elderly woman with active COVID-19.

The J gene is TRBJ2-7, the V gene TRBV28; TRBD2 aligns across 11 bases. The ends lost 6 bases at V and 2 bases at J; junction bases unmatched: 3. The CDR3 runs 14 residues. Germline V gene data show CDR1 as MDHEN and CDR2 as SYDVKM. The CDR3 DNA is TGTGCCAGCAGGCCTAGCGGGGGGACCTACGAGCAGTACTTC. Its protein is CASRPSGGTYEQYF.

The chain employs TRBV7-2 and TRBJ1-5, with D perhaps TRBD1 (5 bases). CDR1 and CDR2 (germline): SGHTA, FQGNSA. This CDR3 contains 16 residues. The V and J ends lost 1 base and 3 bases respectively, with 13 bases between them. CDR3 DNA: TGTGCCAGCAGCTTAGACTCTGCAGGGTCCAATCAGCCCCAGCATTTT. It encodes CASSLDSAGSNQPQHF.

The chain joins TRBV6-5 to TRBJ1-4; TRBD1 is a possible D gene (5 bases). CDR1 is MNHEY, CDR2 SVGAGI, per germline. Trimming stripped 6 bases from V and 8 bases from J, with 19 bases between. This CDR3 has 15 residues. The CDR3 spells CASSPTAGTQEKLFF. CDR3 bases: TGTGCCAGCAGCCCGACGGCCGGGACTCAGGAAAAACTGTTTTTT.

The chain recombines TRBV5-4 with TRBJ2-1; D possibly corresponds to TRBD1 (5 bases). The CDR3 consists of 15 residues. Per germline, CDR1 SGHNT and CDR2 YYREEE (reference sequence). V was trimmed by 2 bases and J by 7 bases, leaving 16 bases between them. In nucleotides, the CDR3 is TGTGCCAGCAGCTTAAGACAGAGCCAGACTAATGAGCAGTTCTTC. It encodes CASSLRQSQTNEQFF.

V and J are TRBV6-1 and TRBJ2-7; 10 nucleotides align to TRBD2. This CDR3 contains 17 residues. Germline V gene lookup returns CDR1 MNHNS and CDR2 SASEGT. V lost 0 bases and J lost 3; bases outside the gene matches: 8. The CDR3 sequence: CASSEALNSGRFYEQYF. CDR3 nucleotide sequence: TGTGCCAGCAGTGAAGCTTTAAATAGCGGGAGGTTCTACGAGCAGTACTTC.

The sample holds one count of this clone. The chain has TRBV19 and TRBJ2-1; the match to TRBD1 covers 7 bases. The CDR3 runs to 18 residues. CDR1 is LNHDA and CDR2 is SQIVND in the germline V gene (reference sequence). Losses at the gene ends were 3 bases for V and 6 bases for J; bases not matched to a gene: 17. CDR3 nucleotides: TGTGCCAGTAGTATGCGGCGTTTCGGGACAGCCCTCATCAATGAGCAGTTCTTC. The encoded protein is CASSMRRFGTALINEQFF.

This chain uses TRBV6-6 with TRBJ2-7, with 7 bases aligning to TRBD2. J was trimmed by 3 bases and V by 0 bases; bases with no gene match: 2. The germline V gene encodes CDR1 MNHNY and CDR2 SVGAGI (reference sequence). The CDR3 spans 14 residues. The CDR3 sequence: CASSYSASGYEQYF. The CDR3 region has the DNA TGTGCCAGCAGTTACTCGGCTAGCGGCTACGAGCAGTACTTC.

This chain joins TRBV5-1 and TRBJ2-5, with TRBD1 matching 9 bases. This CDR3 contains 14 residues. Trimming took 0 bases from V and 5 from J; bases not matched to a gene: 2. Germline CDR1 SGHRS, CDR2 YFSETQ. CDR3 DNA sequence: TGCGCCAGCAGCTTGGACAGGGGGCTTGAGACCCAGTACTTC. Translated: CASSLDRGLETQYF.

The rearrangement links TRBV27 to TRBJ2-7; D is possibly TRBD1 (5 bases). Germline CDR1 and CDR2: MNHEY and SMNVEV (reference sequence). The V end was cut by 5 bases, the J end by 1 base, with 9 bases between. The CDR3 runs 13 residues. In nucleotides, the CDR3 is TGTGCCAGCAGTAGCAGGGAATCCTACGAGCAGTACTTC. This codes for CASSSRESYEQYF.

The chain carries TRBV18 and TRBJ2-1; the D gene is possibly TRBD1 (6 bases). There are 15 residues in the CDR3. With 6 bases removed from V and 5 bases from J, the gap between germline ends came to 17 bases. CDR1 KGHSH and CDR2 LQKENI come from the germline V gene. Here the CDR3 reads CASSHRANGDNEQFF. The CDR3 DNA follows: TGTGCCAGCTCGCACAGGGCTAACGGCGACAATGAGCAGTTCTTC.

Concerning this clone itself: Germline is not matched at one junction end, which may reflect a read error. This chain uses TRBV7-7 with TRBJ2-1, with a weak D call TRBD1 (5 bases). The CDR3 is 14 residues long. Germline V CDR1 and CDR2: SSHAT, FNYEAQ (reference sequence). The CDR3 region is CASSSGRGNNEQFF. CDR3 DNA: TGTGCTAGCAGCTCAGGAAGGGGCAACAATGAGCAGTTCTTC.

The genes are TRBV2 and TRBJ1-6; D is ambiguous. V shed 9 bases and J shed 11 bases, with 14 bases lying between them. CDR1 and CDR2 (germline): SNHLY, FYNNEI. This CDR3 is 12 amino acids long. CDR3 sequence reads: CAREGRRAPLHF. The CDR3 coding sequence is TGTGCCAGAGAGGGTAGAAGGGCACCCCTCCACTTT. The full variable domain, rest sourced from reference TRBV2 and TRBJ1-6, is EPEVTQTPSHQVTQMGQEVILRCVPISNHLYFYWYRQILGQKVEFLVSFYNNEISEKSEIFDDQFSVERPDGSNFTLKIRSTKLEDSAMYFCAREGRRAPLHFGNGTRLTVT.

This chain joins TRBV11-1 and TRBJ1-2; D call uncertain. This CDR3 comprises 13 residues. The ends were cut back, 2 bases at V and 1 base at J, with 5 bases in the middle. Germline V gives CDR1 SGHAT, CDR2 FQDESV (reference sequence). The CDR3 sequence is CASSLNSNYGYTF. The CDR3 region has the DNA TGTGCCAGCAGCTTAAACAGTAACTATGGCTACACCTTC.

This rearrangement joins TRBV7-3 to TRBJ2-3, with D tentatively TRBD1 (6 bases). There are 12 residues in the CDR3. Trimming removed 4 bases from V and 6 bases from J, with 8 bases in between. Germline assignment: CDR1 SGHTA and CDR2 FQGTGA. The CDR3 sequence: CASSSQGDTQYF. The CDR3 DNA is TGTGCCAGCAGCTCCCAGGGGGATACGCAGTATTTT.

This chain joins TRBV3-1 (or the pseudogene TRBV3-2) and TRBJ2-1; 9 bases align to TRBD2. CDR3 length: 14 amino acids. Per the germline V gene, CDR1 is LGHDT and CDR2 is YNNKEL (reference sequence). With 5 bases clipped from V and 7 bases from J, the junction kept 6 bases outside the gene matches. CDR3 bases: TGTGCCAGCAGCGGTAGCGGGAGTGGTAATGAGCAGTTCTTC. Its protein product is CASSGSGSGNEQFF.

The chain uses TRBV6-2 or TRBV6-3 and TRBJ2-1, with 11 positions matching TRBD2. Trimming removed 4 bases from V and 3 bases from J; junction bases left unmatched: 11. Germline V lookup: CDR1 MNHEY, CDR2 SVGEGT. This CDR3 region has 18 residues. CDR3 in DNA: TGTGCCAGCAGTTGGGAAGGCGCCGGGACTAGCGGCTACAATGAGCAGTTCTTC. Its protein is CASSWEGAGTSGYNEQFF.

The chain is built from TRBV3-1 (or the pseudogene TRBV3-2) and TRBJ2-7, with 9 bases aligning to TRBD2. The CDR3 is 16 amino acids. The trim removed 0 bases at V and 6 bases at J, leaving 9 bases unmatched. CDR1 LGHDT and CDR2 YNNKEL come from the germline V gene (reference sequence). As DNA, the CDR3 is TGTGCCAGCAGCCAAGAGGCTTGGGGAGCGGGAGGCGAGCAGTACTTC. It codes for CASSQEAWGAGGEQYF.

This clone appeared a single time. The chain is built from TRBV5-1 and TRBJ2-7; TRBD2 matches 9 bases. There are 13 residues in the CDR3. V shed 0 bases, J shed 7 bases, and the junction held 2 bases outside the gene matches. Germline CDR1 SGHRS, CDR2 YFSETQ. The CDR3 DNA follows: TGCGCCAGCAGCTTGGAAACTAGCGGGGAGCAGTACTTC. Translated, it gives CASSLETSGEQYF.

The chain employs TRBV5-1 and TRBJ1-1; weak D call: TRBD1 (6 bases). The germline CDR1 and CDR2 sequences are SGHRS and YFSETQ. The CDR3 has 13 residues. Trimming shortened V by 1 base and J by 7 bases, and 11 bases separated the two germline ends. CDR3 sequence: CASSLRGANEAFF. For the CDR3, the DNA is TGCGCCAGCAGCTTGCGGGGGGCCAATGAAGCTTTCTTT.

The chain uses TRBV11-2 and TRBJ2-7; no definite D call. This CDR3 region has 14 residues. Germline loops: CDR1 SGHAT, CDR2 FQNNGV. Trimming pared 0 bases from V and 3 bases from J, leaving 9 bases between. The CDR3 nucleotides read TGTGCCAGCAGCTTAGATAGCCATGACTACGAGCAGTACTTC. Protein sequence: CASSLDSHDYEQYF.